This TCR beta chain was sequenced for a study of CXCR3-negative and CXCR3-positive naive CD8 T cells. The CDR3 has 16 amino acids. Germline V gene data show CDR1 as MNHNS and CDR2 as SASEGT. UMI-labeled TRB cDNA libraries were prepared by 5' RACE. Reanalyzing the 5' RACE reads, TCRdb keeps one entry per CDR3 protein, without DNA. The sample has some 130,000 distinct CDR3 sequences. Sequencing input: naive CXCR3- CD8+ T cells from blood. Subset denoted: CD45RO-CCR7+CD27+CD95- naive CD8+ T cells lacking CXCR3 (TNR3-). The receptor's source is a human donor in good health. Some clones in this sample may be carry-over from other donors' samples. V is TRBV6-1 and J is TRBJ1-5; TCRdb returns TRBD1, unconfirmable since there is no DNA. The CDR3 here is CASSEVWRQGAQPQHF.